The 8 T cell receptor beta chains given below trace back to one sample, sequenced in a study of blood T cell repertoires in COVID-19. The repertoire was sequenced with immunoSEQ multiplex PCR; TCRdb's copy has only in-frame clones and lacks some. The sample has fewer than 400,000 clones, 70% to 90% seen once. Source material: PBMCs or T cells enriched from blood (not recorded which). Receptors originate from a man younger than 45 who had recovered from COVID-19.

The rearrangement uses TRBV5-1 and TRBJ1-5; no firm D call. V was clipped by 0 bases and J by 7 bases, with 8 bases between them. Germline CDR1 and CDR2: SGHRS and YFSETQ. The CDR3 consists of 13 residues. DNA of the CDR3: TGCGCCAGCAGCTTGGCCGGGAGCCAGCCCCAGCATTTT. This sequence encodes CASSLAGSQPQHF.

The count of this clone is one. The chain uses TRBV7-3 and TRBJ2-5, with TRBD2 matching over 8 bases. The CDR3 runs to 14 residues. With 5 bases clipped from V and 2 bases from J, the junction kept 4 bases outside the gene matches. CDR1 and CDR2 from the germline V gene are SGHTA and FQGTGA. CDR3 sequence: CASSQSGGQETQYF. CDR3 nucleotides: TGTGCCAGCAGCCAAAGCGGGGGACAAGAGACCCAGTACTTC.

This clone came up once. The chain recombines TRBV19 with TRBJ2-2; TRBD2 matches 9 bases. This CDR3 is built from 15 residues. V trimming: 6 bases; J trimming: 9 bases; junction bases outside the gene matches: 11. The germline V gene has CDR1 LNHDA and CDR2 SQIVND (reference sequence). The CDR3, as DNA: TGTGCCAGTAGCCCGCGGGGGGGCCTCCTCCGGGAGCTGTTTTTT. It encodes CASSPRGGLLRELFF.

This chain connects TRBV29-1 to TRBJ1-1; D gene unclear. The V and J ends lost 5 bases and 10 bases respectively, with 5 bases between them. The CDR3 runs 8 residues. The germline CDR1 and CDR2 sequences are SQVTM and ANQGSEA. The chain's CDR3 is CSVPGAFF. For the CDR3, the DNA is TGCAGCGTTCCAGGAGCTTTCTTT.

The count of this clone is one. The rearrangement uses TRBV30 and TRBJ2-7; maybe TRBD1 (6 bases). The germline V and J ends were trimmed by 5 bases and 4 bases, with 21 bases remaining between them. This CDR3 has 15 residues. The V gene's germline CDR1 is GTSNPN and CDR2 SVGIG (reference sequence). Here the CDR3 DNA reads TGTGCCTGGGAATCCCCGGTACAGGGATTATACGAGCAGTACTTC. This translates into CAWESPVQGLYEQYF. The variable domain in full, with the rest retrieved from reference TRBV30 and TRBJ2-7, is SQTIHQWPATLVQPVGSPLSLECTVEGTSNPNLYWYRQAAGRGLQLLFYSVGIGQISSEVPQNLSASRPQDRQFILSSKKLLLSDSGFYLCAWESPVQGLYEQYFGPGTRLTVT.

V usage is TRBV19 and J usage is TRBJ2-5, with 14 bases aligning to TRBD2. The length of the CDR3 is 20 residues. The germline V gene encodes CDR1 LNHDA and CDR2 SQIVND (reference sequence). Unmatched junction bases numbered 15, after V lost 6 bases and J lost 0 bases. CDR3: CASSVNKIGLAGGYQETQYF. The CDR3 bases are TGTGCCAGTAGCGTAAACAAAATCGGACTAGCGGGGGGATACCAAGAGACCCAGTACTTC.

This clone appeared a single time. V is TRBV4-1 and J is TRBJ2-1; D not resolved. Germline loops: CDR1 MGHRA, CDR2 YSYEKL. The CDR3 has 15 residues. V lost 0 bases to trimming and J lost 9 bases, with 15 bases between them. The CDR3 bases are TGCGCCAGCAGCCAAGATTGGATCTTTGGGCTTGAGCAGTTCTTC. Amino acids: CASSQDWIFGLEQFF.

The chain links TRBV30 to TRBJ2-3; tentative D call: TRBD2 (7 bases). Trimming cost V 5 bases and J 3 bases, with 24 bases left between them. The CDR3 loop spans 17 amino acids. The germline V gene has CDR1 GTSNPN and CDR2 SVGIG (reference sequence). The CDR3 loop reads CAWGGLPGGGGTDTQYF. As DNA, the CDR3 is TGTGCCTGGGGCGGGCTTCCTGGGGGCGGGGGTACAGATACGCAGTATTTT. Combining the CDR3 with reference TRBV30 and TRBJ2-3 gives the whole variable domain SQTIHQWPATLVQPVGSPLSLECTVEGTSNPNLYWYRQAAGRGLQLLFYSVGIGQISSEVPQNLSASRPQDRQFILSSKKLLLSDSGFYLCAWGGLPGGGGTDTQYFGPGTRLTVL.